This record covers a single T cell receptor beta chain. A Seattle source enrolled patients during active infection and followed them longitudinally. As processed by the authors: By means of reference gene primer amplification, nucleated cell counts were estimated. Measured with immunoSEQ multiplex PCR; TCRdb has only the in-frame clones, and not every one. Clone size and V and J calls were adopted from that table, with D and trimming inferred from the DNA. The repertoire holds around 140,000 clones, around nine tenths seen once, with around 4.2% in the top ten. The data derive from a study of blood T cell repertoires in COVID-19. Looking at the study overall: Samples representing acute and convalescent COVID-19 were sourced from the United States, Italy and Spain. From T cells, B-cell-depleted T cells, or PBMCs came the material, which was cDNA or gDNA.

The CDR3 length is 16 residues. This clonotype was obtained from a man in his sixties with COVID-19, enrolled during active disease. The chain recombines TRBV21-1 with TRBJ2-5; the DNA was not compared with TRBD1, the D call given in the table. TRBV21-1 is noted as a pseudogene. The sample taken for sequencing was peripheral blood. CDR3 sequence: CASKTKGQGQTETQYF. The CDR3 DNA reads TGTGCCAGCAAGACAAAAGGACAGGGGCAAACGGAGACCCAGTACTTC.